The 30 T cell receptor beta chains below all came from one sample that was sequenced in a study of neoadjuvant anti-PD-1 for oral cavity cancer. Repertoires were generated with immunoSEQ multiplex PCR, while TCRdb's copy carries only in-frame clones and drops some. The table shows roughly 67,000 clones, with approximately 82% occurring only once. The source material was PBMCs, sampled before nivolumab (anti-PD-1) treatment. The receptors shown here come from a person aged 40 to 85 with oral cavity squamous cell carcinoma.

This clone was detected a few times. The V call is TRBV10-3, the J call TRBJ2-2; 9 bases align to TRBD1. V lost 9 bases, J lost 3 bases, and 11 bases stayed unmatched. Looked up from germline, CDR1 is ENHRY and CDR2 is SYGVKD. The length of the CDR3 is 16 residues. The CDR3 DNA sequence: TGTGCCATTAGAGCCGGGACAGGGACGGACACCGGGGAGCTGTTTTTT. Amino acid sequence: CAIRAGTGTDTGELFF.

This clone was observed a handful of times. The CDR3 spells CASSSVAERGGELFF. CDR3 DNA: TGTGCCAGCAGCTCAGTAGCGGAACGGGGCGGGGAGCTGTTTTTT. V usage is TRBV7-3 and J usage is TRBJ2-2, with D perhaps matching TRBD2 (6 bases). The germline gives CDR1 SGHTA, CDR2 FQGTGA. V lost 4 bases and J lost 7, with 16 bases in between. CDR3 length: 15 amino acids.

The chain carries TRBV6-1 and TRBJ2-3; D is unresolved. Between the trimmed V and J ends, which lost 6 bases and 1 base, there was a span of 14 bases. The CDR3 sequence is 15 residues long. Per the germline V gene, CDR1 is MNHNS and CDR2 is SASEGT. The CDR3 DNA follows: TGTGCCAGCAGGCGACAAAACCACGGCACAGATACGCAGTATTTT. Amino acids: CASRRQNHGTDTQYF.

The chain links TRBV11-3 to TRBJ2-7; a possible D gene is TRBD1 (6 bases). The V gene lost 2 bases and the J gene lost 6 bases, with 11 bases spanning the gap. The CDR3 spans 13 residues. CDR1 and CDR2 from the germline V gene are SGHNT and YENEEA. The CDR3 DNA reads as TGTGCCAGCAGCTTAAGGGACACAGGCGAGCAGTACTTC. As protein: CASSLRDTGEQYF.

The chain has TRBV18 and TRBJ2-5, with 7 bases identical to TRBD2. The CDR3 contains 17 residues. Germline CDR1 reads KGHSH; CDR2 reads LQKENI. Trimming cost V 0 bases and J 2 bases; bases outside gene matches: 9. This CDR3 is CASSPPWGGEGQETQYF. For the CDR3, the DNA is TGTGCCAGCTCACCACCGTGGGGGGGAGAAGGGCAAGAGACCCAGTACTTC.

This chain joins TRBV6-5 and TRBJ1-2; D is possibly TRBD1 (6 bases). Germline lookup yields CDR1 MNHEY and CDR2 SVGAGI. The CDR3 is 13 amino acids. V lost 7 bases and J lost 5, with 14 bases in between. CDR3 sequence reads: CASTPTGRYGYTF. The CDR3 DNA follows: TGTGCCAGCACCCCGACAGGCCGGTATGGCTACACCTTC.

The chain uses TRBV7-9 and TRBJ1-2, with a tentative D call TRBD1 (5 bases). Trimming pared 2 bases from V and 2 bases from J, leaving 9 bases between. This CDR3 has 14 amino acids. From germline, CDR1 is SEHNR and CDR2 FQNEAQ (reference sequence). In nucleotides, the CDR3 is TGTGCCAGCAGCTTAACAGGCCTGAACTATGGCTACACCTTC. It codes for CASSLTGLNYGYTF.

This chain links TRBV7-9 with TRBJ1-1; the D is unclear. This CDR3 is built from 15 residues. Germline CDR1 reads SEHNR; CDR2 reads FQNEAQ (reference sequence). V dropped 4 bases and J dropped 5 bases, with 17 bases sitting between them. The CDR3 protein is CASSSRTLSGTEAFF. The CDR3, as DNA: TGTGCCAGCAGCTCAAGGACCCTATCGGGGACTGAAGCTTTCTTT.

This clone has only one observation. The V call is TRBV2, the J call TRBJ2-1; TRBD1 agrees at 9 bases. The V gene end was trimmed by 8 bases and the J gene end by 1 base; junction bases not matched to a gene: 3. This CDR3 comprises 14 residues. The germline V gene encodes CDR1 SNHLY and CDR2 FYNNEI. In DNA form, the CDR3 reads TGTGCCAGCCTGGACAGGGGTTCCTACAATGAGCAGTTCTTC. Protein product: CASLDRGSYNEQFF.

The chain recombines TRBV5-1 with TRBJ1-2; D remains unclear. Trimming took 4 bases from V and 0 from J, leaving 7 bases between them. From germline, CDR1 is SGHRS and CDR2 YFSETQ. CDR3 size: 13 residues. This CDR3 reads CASSIGTNYGYTF. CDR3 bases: TGCGCCAGCAGCATCGGGACTAACTATGGCTACACCTTC. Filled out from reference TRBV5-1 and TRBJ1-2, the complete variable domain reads KAGVTQTPRYLIKTRGQQVTLSCSPISGHRSVSWYQQTPGQGLQFLFEYFSETQRNKGNFPGRFSGRQFSNSRSEMNVSTLELGDSALYLCASSIGTNYGYTFGSGTRLTVV.

This chain's CDR3 is CASSVGGLAGIYEQYF. The CDR3 DNA reads as TGTGCCAGCAGCGTAGGGGGACTAGCGGGAATTTACGAGCAGTACTTC. The rearrangement links TRBV9 to TRBJ2-7, with 13 bases aligning to TRBD2. V was clipped by 0 bases and J by 4 bases; unmatched bases: 4. Germline V gene sequence: CDR1 SGDLS, CDR2 YYNGEE. The CDR3 is 16 amino acids.

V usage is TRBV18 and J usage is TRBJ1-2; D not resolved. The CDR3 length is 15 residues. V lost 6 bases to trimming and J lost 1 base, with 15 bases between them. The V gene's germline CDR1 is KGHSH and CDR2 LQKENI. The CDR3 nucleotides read TGTGCCAGCTCGCCGATAGGCGGCAGTAACTATGGCTACACCTTC. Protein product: CASSPIGGSNYGYTF.

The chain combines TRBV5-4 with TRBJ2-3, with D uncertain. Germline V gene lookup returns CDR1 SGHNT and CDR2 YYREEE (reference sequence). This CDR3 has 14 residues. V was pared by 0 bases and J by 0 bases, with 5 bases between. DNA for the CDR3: TGTGCCAGCAGCTTGGCGCGTAGCACAGATACGCAGTATTTT. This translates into CASSLARSTDTQYF.

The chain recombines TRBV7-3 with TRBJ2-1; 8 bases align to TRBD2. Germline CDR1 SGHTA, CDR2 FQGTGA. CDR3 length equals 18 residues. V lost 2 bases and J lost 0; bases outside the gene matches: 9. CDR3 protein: CASSLGSSGLSSYNEQFF. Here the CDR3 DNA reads TGTGCCAGCAGCTTAGGGTCTAGCGGGCTCAGCTCCTACAATGAGCAGTTCTTC.

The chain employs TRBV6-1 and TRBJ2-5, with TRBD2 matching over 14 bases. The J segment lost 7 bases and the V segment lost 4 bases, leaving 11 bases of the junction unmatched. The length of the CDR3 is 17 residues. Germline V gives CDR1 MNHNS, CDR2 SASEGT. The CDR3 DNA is TGTGCCAGCAGTGGACCGACTAGCGGGAGGGCCTTTAGGACCCAGTACTTC. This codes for CASSGPTSGRAFRTQYF.

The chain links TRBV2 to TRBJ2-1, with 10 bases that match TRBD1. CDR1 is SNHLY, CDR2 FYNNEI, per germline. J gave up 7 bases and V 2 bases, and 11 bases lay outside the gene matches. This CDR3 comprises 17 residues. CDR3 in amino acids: CASSEPGVDRGMNEQFF. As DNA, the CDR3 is TGTGCCAGCAGTGAACCCGGGGTGGACAGGGGGATGAATGAGCAGTTCTTC. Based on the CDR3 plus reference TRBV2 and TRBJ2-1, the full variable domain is EPEVTQTPSHQVTQMGQEVILRCVPISNHLYFYWYRQILGQKVEFLVSFYNNEISEKSEIFDDQFSVERPDGSNFTLKIRSTKLEDSAMYFCASSEPGVDRGMNEQFFGPGTRLTVL.

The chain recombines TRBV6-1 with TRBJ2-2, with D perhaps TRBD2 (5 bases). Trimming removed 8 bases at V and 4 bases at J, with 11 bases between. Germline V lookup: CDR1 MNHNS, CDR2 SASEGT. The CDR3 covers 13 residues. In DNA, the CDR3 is TGTGCCAGCGCGGGCCACTCCACCGGGGAGCTGTTTTTT. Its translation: CASAGHSTGELFF.

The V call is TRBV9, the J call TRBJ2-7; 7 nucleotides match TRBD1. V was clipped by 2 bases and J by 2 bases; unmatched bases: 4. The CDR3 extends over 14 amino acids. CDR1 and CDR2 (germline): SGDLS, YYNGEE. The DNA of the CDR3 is TGTGCCAGCAGCGTGACAGGGAAGGCCTACGAGCAGTACTTC. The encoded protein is CASSVTGKAYEQYF. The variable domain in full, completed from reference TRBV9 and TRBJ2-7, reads DSGVTQTPKHLITATGQRVTLRCSPRSGDLSVYWYQQSLDQGLQFLIQYYNGEERAKGNILERFSAQQFPDLHSELNLSSLELGDSALYFCASSVTGKAYEQYFGPGTRLTVT.

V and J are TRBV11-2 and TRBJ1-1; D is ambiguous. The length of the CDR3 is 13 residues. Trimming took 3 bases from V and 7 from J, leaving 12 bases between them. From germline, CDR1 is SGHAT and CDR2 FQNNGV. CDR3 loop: CASSLLTPREAFF. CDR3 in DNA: TGTGCCAGCAGCTTGTTAACACCCCGTGAAGCTTTCTTT.

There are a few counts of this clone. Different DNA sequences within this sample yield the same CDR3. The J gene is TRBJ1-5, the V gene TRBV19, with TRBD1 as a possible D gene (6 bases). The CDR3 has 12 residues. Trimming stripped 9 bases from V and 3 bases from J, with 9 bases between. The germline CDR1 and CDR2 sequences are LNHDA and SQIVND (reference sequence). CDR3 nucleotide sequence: TGTGCCAGCCGGGACAACAATCAGCCCCAGCATTTT. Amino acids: CASRDNNQPQHF. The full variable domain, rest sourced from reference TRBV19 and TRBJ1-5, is DGGITQSPKYLFRKEGQNVTLSCEQNLNHDAMYWYRQDPGQGLRLIYYSQIVNDFQKGDIAEGYSVSREKKESFPLTVTSAQKNPTAFYLCASRDNNQPQHFGDGTRLSIL.

The CDR3 nucleotides are TGTGCCAGCCTCCAGGGGAGGGGCTACACCTTC. It encodes CASLQGRGYTF. The chain couples TRBV28 to TRBJ1-2, with D tentatively TRBD1 (6 bases). Between the trimmed V and J ends, which lost 8 bases and 8 bases, there was a span of 12 bases. CDR1 and CDR2 from the germline V gene are MDHEN and SYDVKM. The CDR3 spans 11 residues.

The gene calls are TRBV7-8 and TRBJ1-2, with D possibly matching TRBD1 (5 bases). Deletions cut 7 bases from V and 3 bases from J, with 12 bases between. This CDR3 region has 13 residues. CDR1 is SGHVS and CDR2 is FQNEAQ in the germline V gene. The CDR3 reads CASKGLRDYGYTF. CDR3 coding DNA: TGTGCCAGCAAGGGGCTGAGGGACTATGGCTACACCTTC.

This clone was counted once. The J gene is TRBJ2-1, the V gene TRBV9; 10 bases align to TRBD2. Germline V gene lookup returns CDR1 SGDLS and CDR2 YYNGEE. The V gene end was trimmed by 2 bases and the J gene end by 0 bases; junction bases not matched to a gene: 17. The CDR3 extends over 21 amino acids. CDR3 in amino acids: CASSVRGTSAFYRSSYNEQFF. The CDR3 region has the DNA TGTGCCAGCAGCGTTCGAGGGACTAGCGCCTTTTACCGGAGCTCCTACAATGAGCAGTTCTTC.

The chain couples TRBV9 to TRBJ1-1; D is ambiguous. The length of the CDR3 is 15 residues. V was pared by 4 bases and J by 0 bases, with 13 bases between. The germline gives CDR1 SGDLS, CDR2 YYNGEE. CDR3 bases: TGTGCCAGCAGCCCTAAGCCTTTCATGAACACTGAAGCTTTCTTT. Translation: CASSPKPFMNTEAFF.

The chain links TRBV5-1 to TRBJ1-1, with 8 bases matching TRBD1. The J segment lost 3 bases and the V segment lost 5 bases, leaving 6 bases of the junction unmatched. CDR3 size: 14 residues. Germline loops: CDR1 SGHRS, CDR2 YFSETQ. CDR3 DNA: TGCGCCAGCAGTTCCCAGGGGGCGGACACTGAAGCTTTCTTT. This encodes CASSSQGADTEAFF.

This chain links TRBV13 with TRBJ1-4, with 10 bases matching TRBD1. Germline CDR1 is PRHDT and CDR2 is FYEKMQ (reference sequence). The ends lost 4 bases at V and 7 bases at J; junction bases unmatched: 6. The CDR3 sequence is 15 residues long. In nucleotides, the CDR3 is TGTGCCAGCAGCTATCGGGACAGGGGAGGTGAAAAACTGTTTTTT. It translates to CASSYRDRGGEKLFF.

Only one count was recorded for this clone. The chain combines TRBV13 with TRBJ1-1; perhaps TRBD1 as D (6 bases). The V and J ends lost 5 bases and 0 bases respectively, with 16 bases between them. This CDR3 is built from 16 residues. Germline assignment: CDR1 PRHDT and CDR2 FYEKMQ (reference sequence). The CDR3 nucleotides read TGTGCCAGCAGCGGGACATCGGGCGTTATGAACACTGAAGCTTTCTTT. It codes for CASSGTSGVMNTEAFF.

The CDR3 spells CASSSGTRRGEQFF. The CDR3, as DNA: TGTGCCAGCAGCTCCGGGACCCGGCGGGGTGAGCAGTTCTTC. The chain employs TRBV28 and TRBJ2-1; D might be TRBD2 (6 bases). CDR1 is MDHEN, CDR2 SYDVKM, per germline. The CDR3 consists of 14 residues. V was shortened by 6 bases and J by 9 bases, with 18 bases between the two germline ends.

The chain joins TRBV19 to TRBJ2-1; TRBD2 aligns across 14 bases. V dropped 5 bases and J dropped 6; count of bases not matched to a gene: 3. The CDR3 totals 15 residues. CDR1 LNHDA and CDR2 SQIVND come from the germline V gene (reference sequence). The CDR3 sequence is CASSGTSGRINEQFF. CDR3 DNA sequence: TGTGCCAGTAGTGGGACTAGCGGGAGAATCAATGAGCAGTTCTTC.

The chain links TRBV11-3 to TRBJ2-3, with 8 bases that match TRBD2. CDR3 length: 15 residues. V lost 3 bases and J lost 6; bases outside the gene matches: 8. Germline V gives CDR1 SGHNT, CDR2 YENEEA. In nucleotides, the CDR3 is TGTGCCAGCAGCTTGTGGGGTAGCGGGACTGATACGCAGTATTTT. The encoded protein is CASSLWGSGTDTQYF.